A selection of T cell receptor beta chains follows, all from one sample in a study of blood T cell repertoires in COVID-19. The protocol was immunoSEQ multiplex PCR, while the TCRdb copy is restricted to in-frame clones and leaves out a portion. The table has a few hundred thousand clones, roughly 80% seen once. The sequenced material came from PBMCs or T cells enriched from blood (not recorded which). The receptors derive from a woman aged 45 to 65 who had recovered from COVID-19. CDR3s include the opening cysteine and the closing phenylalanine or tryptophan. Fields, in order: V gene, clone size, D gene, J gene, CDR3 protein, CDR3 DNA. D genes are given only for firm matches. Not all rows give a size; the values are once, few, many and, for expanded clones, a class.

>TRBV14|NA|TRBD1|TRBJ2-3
CASSRTGQGSDTQYF
TGTGCCAGCAGCCGAACGGGACAGGGATCCGATACGCAGTATTTT
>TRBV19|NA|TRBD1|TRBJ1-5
CASRRGRGRSSNQPQHF
TGTGCCAGTAGGAGGGGGCGAGGGAGATCGAGCAATCAGCCCCAGCATTTT
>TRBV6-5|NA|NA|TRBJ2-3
CASSYSRGNTDTQYF
TGTGCCAGCAGTTACTCCCGGGGGAACACAGATACGCAGTATTTT
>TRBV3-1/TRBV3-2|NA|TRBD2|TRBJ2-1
CASSKDLAGVPSEQFF
TGTGCCAGCAGCAAAGATCTAGCGGGAGTACCCAGTGAGCAGTTCTTC
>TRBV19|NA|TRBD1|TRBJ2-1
CASSVRDRSQQFF
TGTGCCAGTAGTGTGAGGGACAGAAGTCAGCAGTTCTTC
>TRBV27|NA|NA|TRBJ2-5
CASSLETQYF
TGTGCCAGCAGCCTGGAGACCCAGTACTTC
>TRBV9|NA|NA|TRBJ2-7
CASSVVWAGEQYF
TGTGCCAGCAGCGTAGTTTGGGCAGGCGAGCAGTACTTC
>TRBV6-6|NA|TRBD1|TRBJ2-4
CASSRIHFWGQGVENIQYF
TGTGCCAGCAGTCGCATTCACTTTTGGGGACAGGGGGTAGAAAACATTCAGTACTTC
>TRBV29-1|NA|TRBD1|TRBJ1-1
CSVGQGGDTEAFF
TGCAGCGTTGGACAGGGCGGCGACACTGAAGCTTTCTTT
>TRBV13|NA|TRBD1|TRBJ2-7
CASSLAARTGYEQYF
TGTGCCAGCAGCTTAGCCGCCCGGACAGGGTACGAGCAGTACTTC
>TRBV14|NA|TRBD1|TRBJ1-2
CASSPLIRDSRWFGGYTF
TGTGCCAGCAGCCCCTTAATCCGGGACAGTCGGTGGTTTGGTGGCTACACCTTC
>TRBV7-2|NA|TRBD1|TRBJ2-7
CASSSSTGHYEQYF
TGTGCCAGCAGCTCCTCGACAGGGCACTACGAGCAGTACTTC
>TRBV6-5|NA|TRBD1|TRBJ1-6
CATSDRGLSPLHF
TGTGCCACCTCCGACAGGGGGCTTTCACCCCTCCACTTT
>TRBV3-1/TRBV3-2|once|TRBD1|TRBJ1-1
CASSPGQGASEAFF
TGTGCCAGCAGCCCAGGACAGGGGGCTTCTGAAGCTTTCTTT
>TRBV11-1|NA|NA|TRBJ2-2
CASSPEQVSGELFF
TGTGCCAGCAGCCCAGAACAGGTATCCGGGGAGCTGTTTTTT
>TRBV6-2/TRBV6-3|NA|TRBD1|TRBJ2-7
CASSRQGVSYEQYF
TGTGCCAGCAGTAGACAGGGGGTCTCCTACGAGCAGTACTTC
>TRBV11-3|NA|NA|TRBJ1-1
CASSPIAGRVDTEAFF
TGTGCCAGCAGCCCGATTGCGGGGAGGGTTGACACTGAAGCTTTCTTT
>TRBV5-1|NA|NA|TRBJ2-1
CASSPISTGKSYNEQFF
TGCGCCAGCAGCCCTATTTCGACAGGAAAATCCTACAATGAGCAGTTCTTC
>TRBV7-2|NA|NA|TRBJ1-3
CASSLLSNAGNTIYF
TGTGCCAGCAGCCTACTGAGTAATGCTGGAAACACCATATATTTT
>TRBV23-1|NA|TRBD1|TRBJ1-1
CASSRPGRTGENGRWCYTEAFF
TGCGCCAGCAGTCGCCCTGGTAGGACAGGGGAGAATGGGCGGTGGTGCTACACTGAAGCTTTCTTT
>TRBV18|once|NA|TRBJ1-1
CASSTRQENTEAFF
TGTGCCAGCTCAACCAGACAGGAGAACACTGAAGCTTTCTTT
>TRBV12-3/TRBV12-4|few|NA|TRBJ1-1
CASIFGRNTEAFF
TGTGCCAGCATTTTCGGGAGGAACACTGAAGCTTTCTTT
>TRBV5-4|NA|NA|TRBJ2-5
CASSLTGTQYF
TGTGCCAGCAGCTTAACAGGGACCCAGTACTTC
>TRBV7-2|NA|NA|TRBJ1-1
CASSRVDGTEAFF
TGTGCCAGCAGCCGGGTCGATGGCACTGAAGCTTTCTTT
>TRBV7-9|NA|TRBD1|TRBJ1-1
CASSKDRGDTEAFF
TGTGCCAGCAGCAAGGACAGGGGTGACACTGAAGCTTTCTTT
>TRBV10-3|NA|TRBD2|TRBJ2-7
CAISGTSGGAHEQYF
TGTGCCATCAGTGGGACTAGCGGGGGGGCCCACGAGCAGTACTTC
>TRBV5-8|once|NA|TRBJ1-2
CASSLGTGRIHGYTF
TGTGCCAGCAGCTTGGGAACAGGGAGAATCCATGGCTACACCTTC
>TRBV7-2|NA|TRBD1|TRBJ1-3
CASSITPGQGFGNTIYF
TGTGCCAGCAGCATAACTCCGGGACAGGGCTTCGGAAACACCATATATTTT
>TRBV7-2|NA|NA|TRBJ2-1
CASSLDLGLDEQFF
TGTGCCAGCAGCTTAGATCTGGGGCTTGATGAGCAGTTCTTC
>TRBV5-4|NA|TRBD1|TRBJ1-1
CASSPSLDRDTEAFF
TGTGCCAGCAGCCCAAGCTTGGACAGGGATACTGAAGCTTTCTTT
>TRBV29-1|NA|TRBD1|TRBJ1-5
CSATGATDQPQHF
TGCAGCGCCACAGGGGCCACCGATCAGCCCCAGCATTTT
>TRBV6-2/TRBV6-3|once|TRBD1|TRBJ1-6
CASSFPDRVYSPLHF
TGTGCCAGCAGTTTCCCGGACAGGGTCTATTCACCCCTCCACTTT
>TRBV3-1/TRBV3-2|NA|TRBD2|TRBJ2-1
CASSQVFGTSGGTDNEQFF
TGTGCCAGCAGCCAAGTCTTTGGGACTAGCGGGGGGACAGACAATGAGCAGTTCTTC
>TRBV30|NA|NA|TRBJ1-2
CAWSPGQGLYGYTF
TGTGCCTGGAGTCCCGGGCAGGGGCTATATGGCTACACCTTC
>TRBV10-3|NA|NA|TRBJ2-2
CAIGGNTGELFF
TGTGCCATCGGAGGGAACACCGGGGAGCTGTTTTTT
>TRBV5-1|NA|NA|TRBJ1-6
CASSLDLTYNSPLHF
TGCGCCAGCAGCTTGGACCTAACCTATAATTCACCCCTCCACTTT
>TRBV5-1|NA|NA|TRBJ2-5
CASSLAGSETQYF
TGCGCCAGCAGCTTGGCGGGGTCTGAGACCCAGTACTTC
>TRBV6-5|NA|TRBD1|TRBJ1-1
CASRGQREYTEAFF
TGTGCCAGCAGGGGACAGCGTGAGTACACTGAAGCTTTCTTT
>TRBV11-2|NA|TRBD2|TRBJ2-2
CASSLAGGPGTGELFF
TGTGCCAGCAGCTTAGCGGGGGGGCCGGGCACCGGGGAGCTGTTTTTT
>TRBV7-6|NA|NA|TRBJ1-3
CASSLTVANTIYF
TGTGCCAGCAGCCTGACAGTGGCGAACACCATATATTTT
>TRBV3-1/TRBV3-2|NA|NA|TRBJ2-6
CASSQEWSVISGANVLTF
TGTGCCAGCAGCCAAGAGTGGTCGGTGATCTCTGGGGCCAACGTCCTGACTTTC
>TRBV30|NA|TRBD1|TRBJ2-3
CAWRVGGKGTDTQYF
TGTGCCTGGAGAGTAGGGGGCAAGGGCACAGATACGCAGTATTTT
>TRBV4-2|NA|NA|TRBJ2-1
CASSQDRLLWNEQFF
TGTGCCAGCAGCCAAGATCGACTCTTGTGGAATGAGCAGTTCTTC
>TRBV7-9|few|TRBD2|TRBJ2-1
CASSLEGLAGNEQFF
TGTGCCAGCAGCTTAGAGGGACTAGCAGGCAATGAGCAGTTCTTC
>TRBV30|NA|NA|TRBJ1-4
CAWNVQATNEKLFF
TGTGCCTGGAATGTACAGGCAACTAATGAAAAACTGTTTTTT
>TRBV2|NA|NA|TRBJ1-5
CASSRNRVGNQPQHF
TGTGCCAGCAGCCGCAACAGGGTCGGGAATCAGCCCCAGCATTTT
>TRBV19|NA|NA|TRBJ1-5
CASAVPRYYNQPQHF
TGTGCCAGTGCGGTCCCGAGATACTACAATCAGCCCCAGCATTTT
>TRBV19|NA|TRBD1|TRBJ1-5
CASSTTTGVRNQPQHF
TGTGCCAGTAGTACCACCACAGGGGTTCGTAATCAGCCCCAGCATTTT
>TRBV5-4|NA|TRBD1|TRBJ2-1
CASSSLIRTGGYNEQFF
TGTGCCAGCAGCTCGCTAATACGGACAGGGGGCTACAATGAGCAGTTCTTC
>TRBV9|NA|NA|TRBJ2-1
CASSPGNSYNEQFF
TGTGCCAGCAGCCCAGGGAACTCCTACAATGAGCAGTTCTTC
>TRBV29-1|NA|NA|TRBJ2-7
CSVAPGPNEQYF
TGCAGCGTTGCCCCAGGTCCCAACGAGCAGTACTTC
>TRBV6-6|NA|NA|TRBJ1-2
CASSSFFGGTGYTF
TGTGCCAGCAGTTCGTTCTTCGGGGGGACCGGCTACACCTTC
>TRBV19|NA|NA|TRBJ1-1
CASTPRYRVGTEAFF
TGTGCCAGTACCCCGAGGTACAGGGTGGGCACTGAAGCTTTCTTT
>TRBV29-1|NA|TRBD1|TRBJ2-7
CSVGQGANEQYF
TGCAGCGTTGGGCAGGGGGCTAACGAGCAGTACTTC
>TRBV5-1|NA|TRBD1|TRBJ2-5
CASSSTGSETQYF
TGCGCCAGCAGCTCGACAGGGTCAGAGACCCAGTACTTC
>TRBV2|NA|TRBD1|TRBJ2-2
CASRDRGEAAGELFF
TGTGCCAGCAGGGACAGGGGGGAAGCGGCCGGGGAGCTGTTTTTT
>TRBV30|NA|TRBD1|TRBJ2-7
CAWSVLGSGGKYEQYF
TGTGCCTGGAGTGTTCTGGGGTCAGGGGGTAAATACGAGCAGTACTTC
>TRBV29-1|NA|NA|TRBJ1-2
CSVAQRVPNYGYTF
TGCAGCGTCGCCCAGCGAGTTCCTAACTATGGCTACACCTTC
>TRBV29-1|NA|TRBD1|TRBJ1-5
CSAVPTGANQPQHF
TGCAGCGCAGTACCGACAGGGGCCAATCAGCCCCAGCATTTT
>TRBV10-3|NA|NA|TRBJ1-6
CAISEGGAGLDPYSPLHF
TGTGCCATCAGTGAGGGGGGGGCAGGGCTGGACCCTTATTCACCCCTCCACTTT